This T cell receptor (beta chain) was sequenced for a study of T cell changes during pregnancy in multiple sclerosis. Trimming shortened V by 1 base and J by 3 bases, and 11 bases separated the two germline ends. The CDR3 totals 15 residues. CDR1 is LNHNV, CDR2 YYDKDF, per germline (reference sequence). Here immunoSEQ multiplex PCR was the method, and the copy in TCRdb shows in-frame clones only, minus some. Among tens of thousands of clones, about 92% were seen once, and the ten largest hold about 1.5%. The sample was peripheral blood, taken in the first trimester of pregnancy. This TCR came from a female donor with multiple sclerosis, enrolled in a pregnancy study. V usage is TRBV15 and J usage is TRBJ2-3; weak D call: TRBD1 (6 bases). CDR3 DNA: TGTGCCACCAGCAGAGCGAGGGACACTACAGATACGCAGTATTTT. This gives the protein CATSRARDTTDTQYF.